This T cell receptor (beta chain) was sequenced for a study of T cell responses to AZD1222 COVID-19 vaccine. General study findings and limits: No repertoire was sampled before or during the peak T cell response, only after it.

Assay used: immunoSEQ multiplex PCR; TCRdb lists only in-frame clones, some missing. The data hold 150,000 to 180,000 clones, with under 95% observed a single time. About this clone: Its antigen is as yet unknown.

Trimming stripped 4 bases from V and 3 bases from J, with 7 bases between. The CDR3 is 13 amino acids. Germline V gene sequence: CDR1 SGHRS, CDR2 YFSETQ. Sequenced here: peripheral blood, sampled on day 0 of AZD1222 vaccination. This receptor was obtained from an adult in good health. V usage is TRBV5-1 and J usage is TRBJ2-2; possible D gene TRBD2, 5 bases. CDR3 bases: TGCGCCAGCAGCGATAGCGACACCGGGGAGCTGTTTTTT. The encoded protein is CASSDSDTGELFF.